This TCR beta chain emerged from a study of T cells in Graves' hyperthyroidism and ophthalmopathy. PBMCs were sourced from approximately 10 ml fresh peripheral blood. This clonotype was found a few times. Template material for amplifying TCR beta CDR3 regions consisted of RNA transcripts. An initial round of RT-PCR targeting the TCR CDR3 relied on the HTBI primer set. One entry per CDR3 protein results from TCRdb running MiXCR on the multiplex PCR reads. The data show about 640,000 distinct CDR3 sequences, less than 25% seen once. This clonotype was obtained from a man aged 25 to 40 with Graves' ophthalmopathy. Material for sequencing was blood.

As DNA, the CDR3 is TGTGCCAGCAGCGCCCCGGGGAGCGGGACCAACGTCCTGACTTTC. Protein sequence: CASSAPGSGTNVLTF. The rearrangement joins TRBV5-5 to TRBJ2-6, with 7 nucleotides matching TRBD2. The junction had 9 bases not matched to a gene; V was cut back by 4 bases and J by 8 bases. The CDR3 covers 15 residues. Germline CDR1 is SGHKS and CDR2 is YYEKEE (reference sequence).